Here is one TCR beta chain with its context. What it recognizes is unknown. Measured with immunoSEQ multiplex PCR; TCRdb has only the in-frame clones, and not every one. Of roughly 120,000 clones in the sample, around 94% were seen once. V was pared by 6 bases and J by 10 bases, with 7 bases of the junction left unmatched. The germline CDR1 and CDR2 sequences are MNHNS and SASEGT. The CDR3 is 15 residues long. These data originate in a study of siplizumab effects on memory and regulatory T cells. Study results and caveats: Alloreactive sequences from unstimulated CD4+ memory cells fell significantly with siplizumab. Naive T cells were seen as more diverse than memory cells and as major alloresponse contributors. Neither a naive nor a memory phenotype was assignable to roughly 80-95% of proliferating CD4+ or CD8+ clones.

This rearrangement joins TRBV6-1 to TRBJ2-1, with 15 bases fitting TRBD2. The sequence derives from a human donor in good health. The sequenced material came from non-Treg CD4+ T cells sorted from blood. CDR3 sequence (DNA): TGTGCCAGCAGCGCTGGGACTAGCGGGGGGCTAGAGCAGTTCTTC. This sequence encodes CASSAGTSGGLEQFF.